This entry concerns a single TCR beta chain. The sample is drawn from a study of blood T cell repertoires in COVID-19. Across the whole study: Sample material is recorded as cDNA or gDNA derived from T cells, B-cell-depleted T cells, or PBMCs.

In the authors' workflow: Reference gene primer amplification gave estimated nucleated cell counts. Assay used: immunoSEQ multiplex PCR; TCRdb lists only in-frame clones, some missing. The DNA was the basis for D and trimming; V, J and clone size are from that table. This table holds some 66,000 clones, 80% to 90% found once. Trimming pared 3 bases from V and 4 bases from J, leaving 10 bases between. Germline V gene data show CDR1 as LNHDA and CDR2 as SQIVND (reference sequence). The CDR3 is 13 residues long. The rearrangement joins TRBV19 to TRBJ2-7; tentative D call: TRBD1 (6 bases). This TCR came from a human donor with active COVID-19. The donor label of this sample is uncertain. The sequenced sample was peripheral blood. Written as DNA, the CDR3 is TGTGCCAGTAGTATTTCAGGGGTTTACGAGCAGTACTTC. This encodes CASSISGVYEQYF.